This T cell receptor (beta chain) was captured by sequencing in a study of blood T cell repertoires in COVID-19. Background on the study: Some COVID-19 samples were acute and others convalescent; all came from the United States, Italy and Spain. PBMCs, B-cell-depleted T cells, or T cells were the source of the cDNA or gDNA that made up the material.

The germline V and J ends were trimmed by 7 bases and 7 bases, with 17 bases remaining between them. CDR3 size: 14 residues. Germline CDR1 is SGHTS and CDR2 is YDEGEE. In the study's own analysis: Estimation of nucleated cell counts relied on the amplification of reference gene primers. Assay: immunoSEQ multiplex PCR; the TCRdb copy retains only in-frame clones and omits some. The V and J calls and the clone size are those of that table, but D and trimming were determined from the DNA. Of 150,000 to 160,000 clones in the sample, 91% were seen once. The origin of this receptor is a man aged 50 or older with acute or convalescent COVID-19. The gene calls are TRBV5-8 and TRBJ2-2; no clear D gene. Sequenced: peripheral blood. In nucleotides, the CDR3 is TGTGCCAGCGTCATGACCGGGTTTAACGGGGAGCTGTTTTTT. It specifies CASVMTGFNGELFF.